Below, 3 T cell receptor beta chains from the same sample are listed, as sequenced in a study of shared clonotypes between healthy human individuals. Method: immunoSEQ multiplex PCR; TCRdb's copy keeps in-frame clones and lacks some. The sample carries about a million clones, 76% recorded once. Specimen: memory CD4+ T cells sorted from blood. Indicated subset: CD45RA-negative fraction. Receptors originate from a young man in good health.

CDR3 coding DNA: TGTGCCATCAGTGAATCCATAAACGGGGCGGGAGGCACAGATACGCAGTATTTT. Translation gives CAISESINGAGGTDTQYF. V and J are TRBV10-3 and TRBJ2-3; 7 bases line up with TRBD2. With 3 bases clipped from V and 1 base from J, the junction kept 13 bases outside the gene matches. The length of the CDR3 is 18 residues. From germline, CDR1 is ENHRY and CDR2 SYGVKD.

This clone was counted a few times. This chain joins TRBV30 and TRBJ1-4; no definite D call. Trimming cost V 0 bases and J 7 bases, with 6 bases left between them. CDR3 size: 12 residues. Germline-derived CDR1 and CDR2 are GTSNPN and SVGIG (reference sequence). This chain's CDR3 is CAWSVTFEKLFF. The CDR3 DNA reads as TGTGCCTGGAGTGTAACTTTTGAAAAACTGTTTTTT.

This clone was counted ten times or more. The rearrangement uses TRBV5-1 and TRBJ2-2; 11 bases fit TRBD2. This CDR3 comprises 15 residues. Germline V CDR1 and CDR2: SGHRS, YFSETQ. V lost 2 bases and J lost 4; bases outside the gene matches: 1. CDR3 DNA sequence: TGCGCCAGCAGCTTCACTAGCGGGGGCACCGGGGAGCTGTTTTTT. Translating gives CASSFTSGGTGELFF.